This T cell receptor (beta chain) was recovered during a study of cytomegalovirus exposure and HLA in healthy donors. Overall study context: Tens of millions of unique TCRs from HLA-typed donors were held in an early release of data.

Concerning this clone: Its antigen is undetermined.

The ends lost 4 bases at V and 3 bases at J; junction bases unmatched: 3. CDR1 is SGDLS, CDR2 YYNGEE, per germline. This CDR3 region has 14 residues. Points from the study as a whole: Per published accounts, TCR beta sequences correctly predicted the HLA-A and HLA-B alleles of most subjects. The study listed roughly 160 cytomegalovirus-associated TCR beta chains.

The PCR had 60 Vbeta and 13 Jbeta primers. Under the authors' procedure: About 12 million of the roughly 80 million unique TCR beta chains counted in a later analysis were shared. TCRdb's copy holds only in-frame clones and misses some; the assay was immunoSEQ multiplex PCR. D and trimming were read from the DNA, whereas the V and J calls and clone size are those reported in that table. The table records more than 100,000 clones, about 83% of them present only once. This receptor was obtained from a woman in her 30s in good health and CMV-seronegative. The material sequenced was PBMCs. This rearrangement joins TRBV9 to TRBJ2-7, with 11 nucleotides matching TRBD1. The CDR3 sequence is CASSRGTGGYEQYF. The CDR3 nucleotides read TGTGCCAGCAGCCGAGGGACAGGGGGCTACGAGCAGTACTTC.